Below are 19 T cell receptor beta chains sequenced from a single sample in a study of control samples from healthy donors and cancer patients. TCRdb's table, derived via immunoSEQ multiplex PCR, lists solely in-frame clones and lacks some. The sample contains approximately 40,000 clones, around 83% of which appear only once. Material: PBMCs. The origin of the receptors is an older woman with lung cancer.

The chain uses TRBV18 and TRBJ1-2; TRBD1 matches 11 bases. From germline, CDR1 is KGHSH and CDR2 LQKENI. The CDR3 consists of 14 residues. V lost 4 bases, J lost 8 bases, and 6 bases stayed unmatched. The CDR3 is CASSRGQGASGYTF. The CDR3 coding sequence is TGTGCCAGCTCACGAGGACAGGGGGCGTCGGGCTACACCTTC.

The chain links TRBV7-3 to TRBJ1-1; 10 bases align to TRBD1. The CDR3 is made up of 15 amino acids. Trimming at V came to 5 bases and at J to 6 bases, leaving 9 bases not matched to a gene. Germline CDR1 and CDR2: SGHTA and FQGTGA. The CDR3 DNA follows: TGTGCCAGCAGCGCCAGACAGGGGGCTAACCCTGAAGCTTTCTTT. Protein: CASSARQGANPEAFF.

J is TRBJ2-1 and V is TRBV24-1; TRBD1 aligns across 12 bases. The V gene end was trimmed by 7 bases and the J gene end by 1 base; junction bases not matched to a gene: 22. The CDR3 spans 22 residues. CDR1 and CDR2 from the germline V gene are KGHDR and SFDVKD. CDR3 region: CATRRDGDRGLVERGSYNEQFF. CDR3 bases: TGTGCCACCAGGAGGGACGGGGACAGGGGGCTTGTTGAGCGGGGTTCCTACAATGAGCAGTTCTTC.

The gene calls are TRBV29-1 and TRBJ2-3; TRBD1 or TRBD2 may be the D gene (5 bases each). The germline gives CDR1 SQVTM, CDR2 ANQGSEA. CDR3 size: 13 residues. V was clipped by 3 bases and J by 4 bases, with 11 bases between them. The CDR3 sequence: CSVEVRGSDTQYF. CDR3 sequence (DNA): TGCAGCGTTGAGGTGAGGGGATCAGATACGCAGTATTTT.

The genes are TRBV7-8 and TRBJ2-1, with D possibly TRBD1 on 5 matching bases. Trimming shortened V by 4 bases and J by 6 bases, and 10 bases separated the two germline ends. Germline V gene lookup returns CDR1 SGHVS and CDR2 FQNEAQ. The CDR3 totals 13 residues. Written as DNA, the CDR3 is TGTGCCAGCAGCTCCCGACAGCTCAATGAGCAGTTCTTC. Amino acids: CASSSRQLNEQFF.

This rearrangement joins TRBV11-3 to TRBJ2-1; 14 bases are shared with TRBD2. This CDR3 is 17 amino acids long. V was clipped by 4 bases and J by 9 bases; unmatched bases: 11. Germline-derived CDR1 and CDR2 are SGHNT and YENEEA. Here the CDR3 reads CASSSGGLAGENTEQFF. CDR3 bases: TGTGCCAGCAGCTCTGGGGGACTAGCGGGAGAAAACACTGAGCAGTTCTTC.

The V and J genes are TRBV30 and TRBJ1-1; D unclear. The CDR3 consists of 14 residues. Trimming cost V 0 bases and J 1 base, with 9 bases left between them. Looked up from germline, CDR1 is GTSNPN and CDR2 is SVGIG (reference sequence). CDR3 in amino acids: CAWSVRGPNTEAFF. DNA for the CDR3: TGTGCCTGGAGTGTACGAGGTCCGAACACTGAAGCTTTCTTT.

The chain uses TRBV2 and TRBJ1-1; no reliable D call. V shed 3 bases and J shed 7 bases, with 9 bases lying between them. CDR1 is SNHLY and CDR2 is FYNNEI in the germline V gene. This CDR3 contains 12 residues. The CDR3 region has the DNA TGTGCCAGCAGTGATGGCCCAGATGAAGCTTTCTTT. Its translation is CASSDGPDEAFF.

The CDR3 loop is CASNEGGEGNQPQHF. CDR3 DNA: TGTGCCTCAAACGAGGGAGGTGAGGGCAATCAGCCCCAGCATTTT. This rearrangement joins TRBV3-1 (or the pseudogene TRBV3-2) to TRBJ1-5; D ambiguous. Germline lookup yields CDR1 LGHDT and CDR2 YNNKEL (reference sequence). With 11 bases removed from V and 2 bases from J, the gap between germline ends came to 19 bases. The CDR3 runs 15 residues.

The rearrangement joins TRBV19 to TRBJ2-1; TRBD2 is a possible D gene (6 bases). This CDR3 is 13 amino acids long. The germline V gene encodes CDR1 LNHDA and CDR2 SQIVND (reference sequence). V lost 5 bases and J lost 14, with 19 bases in between. CDR3 DNA: TGTGCCAGTAGTTTTATCCTAAGCGGGCCAGAGTTCTTC. This codes for CASSFILSGPEFF.

This clone was counted only a few times. This chain links TRBV7-2 with TRBJ1-2; D is ambiguous. Trimming stripped 0 bases from V and 14 bases from J, with 16 bases between. CDR1 SGHTA and CDR2 FQGNSA come from the germline V gene. The CDR3 is 13 amino acids. The CDR3 spells CASSLARWTRKTF. The CDR3 nucleotides are TGTGCCAGCAGCTTAGCGAGGTGGACGAGGAAGACCTTC.

This chain joins TRBV7-8 and TRBJ2-6; perhaps TRBD1 as D (6 bases). The CDR3 has 17 amino acids. Trimming took off 0 bases at V and 2 bases at J, with 11 bases between the two ends. Germline loops: CDR1 SGHVS, CDR2 FQNEAQ. The CDR3 DNA sequence: TGTGCCAGCAGCTTAGCACCAGGGGAAACTGGGGCCAACGTCCTGACTTTC. Protein product: CASSLAPGETGANVLTF.

The genes are TRBV5-5 and TRBJ1-5; unclear D gene. Germline V gives CDR1 SGHKS, CDR2 YYEKEE (reference sequence). Trimming removed 1 base at V and 4 bases at J, with 12 bases between. The CDR3 is 15 amino acids. The CDR3 here is CASSLSGEMNQPQHF. The CDR3 DNA reads as TGTGCCAGCAGCTTGAGTGGAGAGATGAATCAGCCCCAGCATTTT.

This clone was seen a few times. The rearrangement uses TRBV3-1 (or the pseudogene TRBV3-2) and TRBJ2-1; possibly TRBD2 for D (5 bases). V shed 4 bases and J shed 8 bases, with 21 bases lying between them. Germline CDR1 reads LGHDT; CDR2 reads YNNKEL (reference sequence). This CDR3 contains 16 residues. This chain's CDR3 is CASSRRGMERYDEQFF. The CDR3 nucleotides read TGTGCCAGCAGCCGACGGGGAATGGAACGTTACGATGAGCAGTTCTTC.

The V call is TRBV4-1, the J call TRBJ2-7; 8 bases line up with TRBD2. CDR3 size: 11 residues. V shed 6 bases, J shed 6 bases, and the junction held 1 base outside the gene matches. CDR1 is MGHRA, CDR2 YSYEKL, per germline. DNA of the CDR3: TGCGCCAGCAGAAGCGGGAGCGAGCAGTACTTC. Protein: CASRSGSEQYF.

This clone was seen a single time. This chain joins TRBV27 and TRBJ2-1; D unresolved. V lost 10 bases, J lost 7 bases, and 11 bases lay in between. The CDR3 contains 11 residues. Germline CDR1 MNHEY, CDR2 SMNVEV (reference sequence). CDR3 nucleotides: TGTGCCACCACTCGTGGGAATGAGCAGTTCTTC. This codes for CATTRGNEQFF.

In this sample, this clone turned up a few times. The V and J genes are TRBV9 and TRBJ1-2; maybe TRBD1 (5 bases). Germline V lookup: CDR1 SGDLS, CDR2 YYNGEE. Deletions cut 3 bases from V and 5 bases from J, with 5 bases between. The CDR3 totals 11 residues. CDR3 nucleotide sequence: TGTGCCAGCAGCGCAGGGTATGGCTACACCTTC. This codes for CASSAGYGYTF.

The V gene is TRBV6-2 or TRBV6-3, the J gene TRBJ1-5; the D is unclear. Deletions cut 2 bases from V and 4 bases from J, with 6 bases between. Germline V CDR1 and CDR2: MNHEY, SVGEGT. The CDR3 runs to 13 residues. The CDR3 nucleotides read TGTGCCAGCAGTTACGAGGGTAATCAGCCCCAGCATTTT. This translates into CASSYEGNQPQHF.

The chain recombines TRBV4-1 with TRBJ1-2, with 8 bases lining up with TRBD1. Trimming removed 4 bases from V and 6 bases from J; junction bases left unmatched: 10. CDR1 and CDR2 from the germline V gene are MGHRA and YSYEKL. This CDR3 region has 15 residues. CDR3 sequence: CASSPLDRVTDGYTF. CDR3 DNA sequence: TGCGCCAGCAGCCCACTGGACAGGGTCACAGATGGCTACACCTTC.